The clone carrying this T cell receptor (beta chain) was recorded a few times. The target antigen is unknown. This record comes from a study of early T cells in non-severe SARS-CoV-2 infection. Study-level background: The sequenced material was bulk RNA from unsorted whole blood, and its chains were unpaired. Study findings and constraints: Private and CD4 specificities were missed by VDJdb matching, skewed to anti-spike CD8.

Each single cDNA molecule received a unique molecular identifier. MiXCR, run by TCRdb on the 5' RACE reads, gives a single entry per CDR3 protein. The table has over 75,000 distinct CDR3 sequences, around 13% seen once. V dropped 5 bases and J dropped 8 bases, with 10 bases sitting between them. This CDR3 is 12 amino acids long. The germline CDR1 and CDR2 sequences are MNHEY and SMNVEV (reference sequence). The V gene is TRBV27, the J gene TRBJ2-4; D is perhaps TRBD2 (5 bases). The sequenced sample was whole blood. The source is an adult who was a healthcare worker with PCR-confirmed SARS-CoV-2 infection or an uninfected control (not recorded which). As DNA, the CDR3 is TGTGCCAGCAGTCTTACCGGGGACATTCAGTACTTC. It specifies CASSLTGDIQYF.